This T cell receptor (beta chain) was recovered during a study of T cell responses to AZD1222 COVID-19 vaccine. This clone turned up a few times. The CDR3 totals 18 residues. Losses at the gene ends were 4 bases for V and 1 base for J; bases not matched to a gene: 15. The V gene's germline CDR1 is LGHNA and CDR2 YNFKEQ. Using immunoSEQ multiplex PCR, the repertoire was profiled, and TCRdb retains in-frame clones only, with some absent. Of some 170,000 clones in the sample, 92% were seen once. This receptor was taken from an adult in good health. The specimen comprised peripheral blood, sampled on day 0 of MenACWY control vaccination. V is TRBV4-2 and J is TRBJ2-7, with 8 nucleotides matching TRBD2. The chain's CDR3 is CASSPETSAFSLSYEQYF. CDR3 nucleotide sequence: TGTGCCAGCAGCCCGGAGACTAGCGCTTTCAGCCTGTCCTACGAGCAGTACTTC.